The 16 T cell receptor beta chains in this list originate from one sample, sequenced in a study of shared clonotypes between healthy human individuals. TCRdb's copy holds only in-frame clones and misses some; the assay was immunoSEQ multiplex PCR. This sample carries millions of clones, 90% to 95% of them seen once, and the ten largest clones take under 0.15%. What was sequenced was naive CD4+ T cells sorted from blood. The subset here: CD45RA+ positively selected. The source of these receptors is a man between 18 and 35 years old in good health.

V and J are TRBV7-2 and TRBJ1-1; D is undetermined. Trimming cost V 3 bases and J 3 bases, with 14 bases left between them. This CDR3 is 15 amino acids long. Per the germline V gene, CDR1 is SGHTA and CDR2 is FQGNSA. DNA for the CDR3: TGTGCCAGCAGCTTTAGCCCTACAATGGACACTGAAGCTTTCTTT. The encoded protein is CASSFSPTMDTEAFF.

V usage is TRBV2 and J usage is TRBJ1-6; TRBD1 is a possible D gene (5 bases). The CDR3 spans 15 residues. CDR1 and CDR2 (germline): SNHLY, FYNNEI. V was trimmed by 6 bases and J by 10 bases, leaving 19 bases between them. The CDR3 nucleotides are TGTGCCAGCAGCCTGGGGCCCGGACAAGGGTCACCCCTCCACTTT. Its protein product is CASSLGPGQGSPLHF.

This clone appeared a single time. The chain employs TRBV6-5 and TRBJ2-2, with 10 bases lining up with TRBD1. J lost 6 bases, V lost 4 bases, and 8 bases had no gene match. Germline assignment: CDR1 MNHEY and CDR2 SVGAGI. The CDR3 runs to 16 residues. CDR3 sequence: CASSSGQGVIAGELFF. The CDR3 nucleotides are TGTGCCAGCAGTTCTGGACAGGGGGTAATCGCCGGGGAGCTGTTTTTT.

On this clone itself: Other DNA sequences in the same sample also yield this CDR3. This chain connects TRBV5-6 to TRBJ1-1; a possible D gene is TRBD1 (6 bases). V lost 1 base and J 4 bases, leaving 8 bases between the germline ends. CDR3 length: 13 amino acids. Germline V gene sequence: CDR1 SGHDT, CDR2 YYEEEE. CDR3 region: CASSLPGATEAFF. In DNA, the CDR3 is TGTGCCAGCAGCTTGCCAGGGGCCACTGAAGCTTTCTTT.

The chain has TRBV2 and TRBJ1-2, with 10 positions matching TRBD1. The CDR3 has 14 residues. Germline V CDR1 and CDR2: SNHLY, FYNNEI. J gave up 8 bases and V 8 bases, and 11 bases lay outside the gene matches. This CDR3 is CASSVGTGVQGYTF. The CDR3 coding sequence is TGTGCCAGCTCCGTAGGGACAGGGGTTCAGGGCTACACCTTC.

As DNA, the CDR3 is TGTGCCAGCAGCTCTCAGCCGGGGGGCATTTACGAGCAGTACTTC. As protein: CASSSQPGGIYEQYF. The chain combines TRBV7-2 with TRBJ2-7, with D perhaps TRBD2 (7 bases). Germline CDR1 is SGHTA and CDR2 is FQGNSA. V was cut by 4 bases and J by 4 bases, with 17 bases left in between. CDR3 length equals 15 residues.

Concerning this clone: Relative to the germline gene, one junction end is altered; a read error may explain this. The rearrangement uses TRBV7-4 and TRBJ2-7, with D possibly being TRBD2 (7 bases). This CDR3 is 9 amino acids long. CDR1 is SGHVT, CDR2 SQSDAQ, per germline. DNA for the CDR3: TGCGGGGGGCCTTACGAGCAGTACTTC. It encodes CGGPYEQYF.

V gene TRBV5-6 combines with J gene TRBJ2-1; 9 bases match TRBD2. Germline V gene lookup returns CDR1 SGHDT and CDR2 YYEEEE. The CDR3 is made up of 14 amino acids. V lost 5 bases, J lost 5 bases, and 5 bases stayed unmatched. CDR3 protein: CASRTGLANNEQFF. CDR3 coding DNA: TGTGCCAGCAGGACGGGACTAGCAAACAATGAGCAGTTCTTC.

The chain joins TRBV29-1 to TRBJ1-2; a weak D match, TRBD1 (5 bases). CDR1 and CDR2 from the germline V gene are SQVTM and ANQGSEA. This CDR3 spans 11 amino acids. The CDR3 loop is CTTGGDYGYTF. CDR3 nucleotides: TGCACCACGGGAGGGGACTATGGCTACACCTTC.

V is TRBV2 and J is TRBJ1-2, with D unclear. CDR3 length: 11 amino acids. V was shortened by 6 bases and J by 3 bases, with 5 bases between the two germline ends. Germline V gene sequence: CDR1 SNHLY, CDR2 FYNNEI. The CDR3 DNA follows: TGTGCCAGCAGCCAGGACTATGGCTACACCTTC. Translation gives CASSQDYGYTF.

This clone has only a few counts. J is TRBJ1-1 and V is TRBV21-1. TRBV21-1 counts as a pseudogene. The CDR3 runs 16 residues. The CDR3 DNA is TGTGCCAGCAGCAAAGCGCAGCGGGTGGGGAACACTGAAGCTTTCTTT. Protein sequence: CASSKAQRVGNTEAFF.

CDR3 DNA: TGTGCCAGCAGTTACCAGGGCCCCTATGGCTACACCTTC. Encoded protein: CASSYQGPYGYTF. The genes are TRBV27 and TRBJ1-2; a possible D gene is TRBD1 (5 bases). Per germline, CDR1 MNHEY and CDR2 SMNVEV (reference sequence). Trimming removed 4 bases at V and 4 bases at J, with 10 bases between. CDR3 length: 13 amino acids.

On this clone itself: Distinct nucleotide sequences in the sample also encode this CDR3. The chain employs TRBV18 and TRBJ2-5; D is uncertain. The CDR3 has 14 amino acids. The V gene lost 2 bases and the J gene lost 5 bases, with 12 bases spanning the gap. CDR1 KGHSH and CDR2 LQKENI come from the germline V gene. Here the CDR3 reads CASSPLGSGETQYF. In DNA form, the CDR3 reads TGTGCCAGCTCACCATTAGGATCCGGGGAGACCCAGTACTTC. Variable domain in full (rest from reference TRBV18 and TRBJ2-5): NAGVMQNPRHLVRRRGQEARLRCSPMKGHSHVYWYRQLPEEGLKFMVYLQKENIIDESGMPKERFSAEFPKEGPSILRIQQVVRGDSAAYFCASSPLGSGETQYFGPGTRLLVL.

The V gene is TRBV29-1, the J gene TRBJ2-3; tentatively, D is TRBD2 (6 bases). The CDR3 loop spans 14 amino acids. CDR1 and CDR2 (germline): SQVTM, ANQGSEA. The V end was cut by 1 base, the J end by 1 base, with 9 bases between. In nucleotides, the CDR3 is TGCAGCGTTGAAGGCAGGGAGGGCACAGATACGCAGTATTTT. This gives the protein CSVEGREGTDTQYF.

The gene calls are TRBV18 and TRBJ2-3; maybe TRBD1 (5 bases). V was shortened by 0 bases and J by 5 bases, with 9 bases between the two germline ends. This CDR3 has 14 amino acids. CDR1 is KGHSH, CDR2 LQKENI, per germline. DNA of the CDR3: TGTGCCAGCTCACCACCGTTCAGGGTAGATACGCAGTATTTT. This sequence encodes CASSPPFRVDTQYF.

This rearrangement joins TRBV9 to TRBJ2-7; 9 positions agree with TRBD1. Germline V gives CDR1 SGDLS, CDR2 YYNGEE. V lost 3 bases to trimming and J lost 3 bases; unmatched junction nucleotides: 7. The CDR3 spans 15 residues. The CDR3 DNA sequence: TGTGCCAGCAGCGCCAGACAGGGGGGTGTCTACGAGCAGTACTTC. It translates to CASSARQGGVYEQYF. The variable domain in full, with the rest retrieved from reference TRBV9 and TRBJ2-7, is DSGVTQTPKHLITATGQRVTLRCSPRSGDLSVYWYQQSLDQGLQFLIQYYNGEERAKGNILERFSAQQFPDLHSELNLSSLELGDSALYFCASSARQGGVYEQYFGPGTRLTVT.